This T cell receptor beta chain is drawn from a study of CD8 T cells in ankylosing spondylitis. Making use of molecular barcodes, quantitative 5'-RACE generated TCR beta libraries. TCRdb re-called the 5' RACE reads through MiXCR, storing one row per CDR3 protein. The table lists 150,000 to 200,000 distinct CDR3 sequences, 9.8% of them singletons. This clonotype was picked up many times. Its target is unknown. The study, taken as a whole, reports: Clones linked with disease were CD8+ and fairly uncommon in the peripheral blood. A motif in TCR beta, a set of under ten highly homologous variants, appeared characteristic of ankylosing spondylitis blood. Earlier studies detected some motif variants in reactive arthritis synovial fluid and blood.

V gave up 6 bases and J gave up 8 bases; unmatched junction bases: 5. The CDR3 has 13 residues. Germline V lookup: CDR1 SQVTM, CDR2 ANQGSEA. This TCR was sampled from a female donor with ankylosing spondylitis or in good health (not recorded which). Input material: blood, either unsorted or a sorted T cell fraction (not recorded which). J is TRBJ2-1 and V is TRBV29-1; 12 positions match TRBD2. This CDR3 is CSVTSGSGDEQFF. In nucleotides, the CDR3 is TGCAGCGTGACTAGCGGGAGTGGGGATGAGCAGTTCTTC.